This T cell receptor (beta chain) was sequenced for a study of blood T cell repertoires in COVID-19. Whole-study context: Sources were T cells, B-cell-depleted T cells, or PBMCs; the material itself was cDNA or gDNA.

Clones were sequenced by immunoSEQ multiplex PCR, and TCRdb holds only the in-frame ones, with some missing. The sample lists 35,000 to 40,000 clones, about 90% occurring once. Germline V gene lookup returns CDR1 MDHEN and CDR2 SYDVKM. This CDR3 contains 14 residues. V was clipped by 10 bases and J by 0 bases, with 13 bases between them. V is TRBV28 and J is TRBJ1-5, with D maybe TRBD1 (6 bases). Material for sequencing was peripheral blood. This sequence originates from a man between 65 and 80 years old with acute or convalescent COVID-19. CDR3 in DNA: TGTGCCACCCGGGACACTTATAGCAATCAGCCCCAGCATTTT. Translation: CATRDTYSNQPQHF. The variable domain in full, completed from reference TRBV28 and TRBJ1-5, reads DVKVTQSSRYLVKRTGEKVFLECVQDMDHENMFWYRQDPGLGLRLIYFSYDVKMKEKGDIPEGYSVSREKKERFSLILESASTNQTSMYLCATRDTYSNQPQHFGDGTRLSIL.